The 26 T cell receptor beta chains below were found in one sample sequenced in a study of technical replicates of blood from a few donors. Clones were sequenced by immunoSEQ multiplex PCR, and TCRdb holds only the in-frame ones, with some missing. The repertoire consists of 90,000 to 100,000 clones, with about 95% occurring once and the leading ten covering about 0.3%. The sample taken for sequencing was T cells isolated from PBMCs. The receptor source for this set is a human donor in good health.

The V call is TRBV7-3, the J call TRBJ2-3; maybe TRBD2 (6 bases). Trimming cost V 3 bases and J 3 bases, with 7 bases left between them. This CDR3 has 13 amino acids. Germline CDR1 and CDR2: SGHTA and FQGTGA. The CDR3 sequence: CASSLGLTDTQYF. CDR3 coding DNA: TGTGCCAGCAGCTTGGGACTGACAGATACGCAGTATTTT.

Points on this clone: Other nucleotide sequences in the sample specify the same CDR3. This chain connects TRBV19 to TRBJ1-1; D call uncertain. Germline CDR1 and CDR2: LNHDA and SQIVND (reference sequence). This CDR3 has 11 amino acids. Trimming cost V 4 bases and J 3 bases, with 3 bases left between them. Here the CDR3 reads CASSTYTEAFF. For the CDR3, the DNA is TGTGCCAGTAGTACTTACACTGAAGCTTTCTTT.

The rearrangement uses TRBV6-5 and TRBJ1-4, with TRBD1 matching over 10 bases. The CDR3 is 14 amino acids. Germline-derived CDR1 and CDR2 are MNHEY and SVGAGI. Trimming cost V 10 bases and J 7 bases; bases outside gene matches: 9. CDR3 protein: CATRPGQGSEKLFF. The CDR3 bases are TGTGCCACCAGACCGGGACAGGGGTCTGAAAAACTGTTTTTT.

The CDR3 here is CASSYLGGRYGEQFF. Written as DNA, the CDR3 is TGTGCCAGCAGTTACCTTGGCGGGAGGTACGGGGAGCAGTTCTTC. The chain recombines TRBV6-5 with TRBJ2-1, with 8 bases aligning to TRBD2. The germline V gene encodes CDR1 MNHEY and CDR2 SVGAGI. The CDR3 has 15 amino acids. Trimming took 2 bases from V and 10 from J; bases not matched to a gene: 10.

This clone was observed a single time. The chain has TRBV6-5 and TRBJ1-1; D gene uncertain. V lost 6 bases to trimming and J lost 6 bases, with 11 bases between them. The CDR3 runs 12 residues. CDR1 and CDR2 from the germline V gene are MNHEY and SVGAGI. CDR3 region: CASRPTGSEAFF. The CDR3 DNA reads TGTGCCAGCAGGCCTACCGGGTCTGAAGCTTTCTTT.

V and J are TRBV4-3 and TRBJ2-7, with D perhaps TRBD2 (5 bases). Germline assignment: CDR1 LGHNA and CDR2 YSLEER. Trimming cost V 4 bases and J 6 bases, with 16 bases left between them. This CDR3 has 14 amino acids. CDR3: CASSLLGLASEQYF. The DNA of the CDR3 is TGCGCCAGCAGCCTGTTGGGTCTAGCCTCCGAGCAGTACTTC.

The chain links TRBV5-1 to TRBJ2-7, with TRBD2 identical over 8 bases. The germline CDR1 and CDR2 sequences are SGHRS and YFSETQ. Unmatched junction bases numbered 6, after V lost 0 bases and J lost 4 bases. The CDR3 spans 15 residues. CDR3 sequence: CASSLEAGVLYEQYF. In nucleotides, the CDR3 is TGCGCCAGCAGCTTGGAAGCGGGAGTATTGTACGAGCAGTACTTC.

The rearrangement links TRBV7-3 to TRBJ2-7; D is undetermined. This CDR3 has 14 residues. CDR1 SGHTA and CDR2 FQGTGA come from the germline V gene. Trimming cost V 2 bases and J 2 bases, with 10 bases left between them. The CDR3 loop reads CASSLAQDAYEQYF. The CDR3 DNA reads TGTGCCAGCAGCTTAGCCCAGGATGCCTACGAGCAGTACTTC.

The chain is built from TRBV7-2 and TRBJ2-5; D is unclear. CDR1 and CDR2 from the germline V gene are SGHTA and FQGNSA. V lost 1 base, J lost 1 base, and 10 bases lay in between. This CDR3 comprises 15 residues. The CDR3 loop reads CASSLVGALQETQYF. The CDR3 region has the DNA TGTGCCAGCAGCTTAGTGGGCGCGCTCCAAGAGACCCAGTACTTC.

CDR3 in DNA: TGTGCCACCCAGATGACAGGGGTTGGTCAGCCCCAGCATTTT. Protein product: CATQMTGVGQPQHF. This chain links TRBV19 with TRBJ1-5; 8 bases map to TRBD1. The germline gives CDR1 LNHDA, CDR2 SQIVND (reference sequence). With 10 bases clipped from V and 6 bases from J, the junction kept 11 bases outside the gene matches. The CDR3 is 14 residues long.

This clone showed up just once. This rearrangement joins TRBV19 to TRBJ2-3; D is possibly TRBD2 (6 bases). V was trimmed by 5 bases and J by 2 bases, leaving 11 bases between them. The CDR3 covers 14 residues. Germline lookup yields CDR1 LNHDA and CDR2 SQIVND (reference sequence). The CDR3 loop reads CASSVGSFTDTQYF. In nucleotides, the CDR3 is TGTGCCAGTAGTGTCGGGAGTTTCACAGATACGCAGTATTTT.

This rearrangement joins TRBV7-9 to TRBJ2-1, with 7 positions matching TRBD2. Per the germline V gene, CDR1 is SEHNR and CDR2 is FQNEAQ (reference sequence). The CDR3 length is 15 residues. The trim removed 5 bases at V and 0 bases at J, leaving 4 bases unmatched. The CDR3 loop reads CASSGGRHSYNEQFF. Written as DNA, the CDR3 is TGTGCCAGCAGCGGCGGGAGACACTCCTACAATGAGCAGTTCTTC.

This clone was seen more than once but under ten times. This chain uses TRBV18 with TRBJ1-2; 8 bases align to TRBD1. This CDR3 is 15 amino acids long. Losses at the gene ends were 3 bases for V and 2 bases for J; bases not matched to a gene: 5. Germline V CDR1 and CDR2: KGHSH, LQKENI. The CDR3: CASSPGDRKNYGYTF. The CDR3 DNA reads as TGTGCCAGCTCACCCGGGGACAGGAAGAACTATGGCTACACCTTC.

The gene calls are TRBV7-9 and TRBJ2-5; TRBD1 is a possible D gene (6 bases). CDR3 length equals 17 residues. Germline loops: CDR1 SEHNR, CDR2 FQNEAQ (reference sequence). The germline V and J ends were trimmed by 5 bases and 6 bases, with 25 bases remaining between them. As DNA, the CDR3 is TGTGCCAGCAGCCGGACAGAACTAGGAAGTATAGGGAAGACCCAGTACTTC. It specifies CASSRTELGSIGKTQYF.

This clone was seen only once. The chain couples TRBV2 to TRBJ1-1; no reliable D call. Germline V gives CDR1 SNHLY, CDR2 FYNNEI. The CDR3 consists of 11 residues. V dropped 9 bases and J dropped 2 bases, with 7 bases sitting between them. In DNA form, the CDR3 reads TGTGCCAGTCGCAGTAACACTGAAGCTTTCTTT. Its protein is CASRSNTEAFF.

V gene TRBV27 combines with J gene TRBJ2-3; TRBD2 might be the D (5 bases). The CDR3 sequence is 13 residues long. Per germline, CDR1 MNHEY and CDR2 SMNVEV (reference sequence). The V and J ends lost 11 bases and 3 bases respectively, with 15 bases between them. Written as DNA, the CDR3 is TGTGCCGCATGGGAGTGGAGGACAGATACGCAGTATTTT. This codes for CAAWEWRTDTQYF.

This clone appeared once. This chain links TRBV28 with TRBJ1-3; no firm D call. The germline V gene encodes CDR1 MDHEN and CDR2 SYDVKM. V lost 5 bases and J 4 bases, leaving 6 bases between the germline ends. This CDR3 has 12 residues. CDR3 protein: CASSLQGNTIYF. DNA of the CDR3: TGTGCCAGCAGTCTACAGGGAAACACCATATATTTT.

This clone was recorded only once. The V gene is TRBV5-8, the J gene TRBJ2-2; D possibly corresponds to TRBD2 (5 bases). CDR1 is SGHTS and CDR2 is YDEGEE in the germline V gene. The CDR3 is 14 amino acids. V lost 7 bases to trimming and J lost 4 bases, with 14 bases between them. This chain's CDR3 is CASGRERSTGELFF. The CDR3 DNA reads as TGTGCCAGCGGGAGAGAAAGGAGCACCGGGGAGCTGTTTTTT.

The rearrangement joins TRBV12-5 to TRBJ1-1, with TRBD1 as a possible D gene (5 bases). The ends were cut back, 7 bases at V and 2 bases at J, with 14 bases in the middle. The CDR3 has 14 residues. Germline V lookup: CDR1 LGHNT, CDR2 FRNRAP. CDR3 nucleotides: TGTGCTAGTGATAAGCAGGGATTTAACACTGAAGCTTTCTTT. Translating gives CASDKQGFNTEAFF.

Points on this clone: The identical CDR3 is also encoded by other nucleotide sequences in the sample. The V and J genes are TRBV18 and TRBJ2-7; possible D gene TRBD2, 6 bases. The germline CDR1 and CDR2 sequences are KGHSH and LQKENI. V was shortened by 5 bases and J by 3 bases, with 20 bases between the two germline ends. The CDR3 runs to 16 residues. The CDR3 loop reads CASSTRAGRWNYEQYF. CDR3 sequence (DNA): TGTGCCAGCTCAACCCGGGCGGGACGATGGAACTACGAGCAGTACTTC.

The chain uses TRBV27 and TRBJ2-4; D may be TRBD2 (5 bases). There are 13 residues in the CDR3. From germline, CDR1 is MNHEY and CDR2 SMNVEV (reference sequence). V lost 6 bases, J lost 9 bases, and 15 bases lay in between. CDR3 nucleotide sequence: TGTGCCAGCAGCCCCAAGGCTAGCTTCATTCAGTACTTC. This encodes CASSPKASFIQYF.

This chain links TRBV29-1 with TRBJ2-7; D may be TRBD2 (6 bases). The ends were cut back, 0 bases at V and 5 bases at J, with 17 bases in the middle. The CDR3 contains 15 residues. Germline V gene data show CDR1 as SQVTM and CDR2 as ANQGSEA. The CDR3 DNA is TGCAGCGTTGAAGAAGGCAGGGAGGTGTGGAACGAGCAGTACTTC. This gives the protein CSVEEGREVWNEQYF.

This rearrangement joins TRBV27 to TRBJ2-3, with a weak D call TRBD1 (5 bases). The germline V and J ends were trimmed by 0 bases and 2 bases, with 9 bases remaining between them. The CDR3 extends over 15 amino acids. CDR1 MNHEY and CDR2 SMNVEV come from the germline V gene (reference sequence). The chain's CDR3 is CASSLSPGITDTQYF. DNA of the CDR3: TGTGCCAGCAGTTTATCGCCAGGGATCACAGATACGCAGTATTTT.

The genes are TRBV7-3 and TRBJ2-5, with D possibly being TRBD1 (5 bases). Trimming pared 4 bases from V and 1 base from J, leaving 25 bases between. Germline V CDR1 and CDR2: SGHTA, FQGTGA. The CDR3 runs to 19 residues. DNA for the CDR3: TGTGCCAGCAGCTCGCCATTAACCAGCCGGCTAGGGGCCCAAGAGACCCAGTACTTC. Translation gives CASSSPLTSRLGAQETQYF.

V usage is TRBV28 and J usage is TRBJ1-1; 8 nucleotides match TRBD1. The CDR3 consists of 15 residues. The V gene's germline CDR1 is MDHEN and CDR2 SYDVKM. V lost 6 bases to trimming and J lost 3 bases; unmatched junction nucleotides: 9. CDR3 region: CASSIGGQVDTEAFF. In DNA form, the CDR3 reads TGTGCCAGCAGCATCGGGGGACAGGTGGACACTGAAGCTTTCTTT.

This clone was detected once. CDR3: CASSSRETGTDTQYF. The CDR3 DNA is TGTGCCAGCAGCTCCCGGGAAACCGGCACAGATACGCAGTATTTT. V is TRBV7-2 and J is TRBJ2-3, with a tentative D call TRBD2 (5 bases). This CDR3 is built from 15 residues. V lost 4 bases to trimming and J lost 1 base, with 12 bases between them. The germline V gene has CDR1 SGHTA and CDR2 FQGNSA.